The 27 T cell receptor beta chains in this list originate from one sample, sequenced in a study of T-cell memory formation after mild COVID-19. MiXCR was run by TCRdb on the 5' RACE reads, yielding one entry per CDR3 protein. Among approximately 350,000 distinct CDR3 sequences listed, over 10% were seen once. The sequencing input was PBMCs or a T cell subset sorted from them (not recorded which). All receptors come from a man younger than 35 who had mild COVID-19 (a few samples of this study predate the infection). Cell type and time point are not known.

This clonotype was seen more than once but under ten times. V is TRBV5-1 and J is TRBJ2-5; D gene unclear. The CDR3 is 14 residues long. V dropped 6 bases and J dropped 7 bases, with 19 bases sitting between them. In germline, CDR1 is SGHRS, CDR2 YFSETQ. The CDR3 protein is CASKPPEIFGTQYF. The CDR3 coding sequence is TGCGCCAGCAAGCCCCCGGAAATCTTCGGGACCCAGTACTTC.

The chain links TRBV10-2 to TRBJ2-7; TRBD1 is a possible D gene (6 bases). The CDR3 consists of 12 residues. The germline CDR1 and CDR2 sequences are WSHSY and SAAADI. V gave up 7 bases and J gave up 1 base, with 8 bases separating them. The CDR3 loop reads CASTGQSYEQYF. The DNA of the CDR3 is TGCGCCAGCACCGGACAGTCCTACGAGCAGTACTTC.

The J gene is TRBJ2-7, the V gene TRBV6-1; no clear D. V was clipped by 2 bases and J by 3 bases, with 8 bases between them. Looked up from germline, CDR1 is MNHNS and CDR2 is SASEGT. The CDR3 spans 13 residues. DNA for the CDR3: TGTGCCAGCAGTGAATTTGACGGCTACGAGCAGTACGTC. Amino acid sequence: CASSEFDGYEQYV.

The V call is TRBV25-1, the J call TRBJ2-3; D remains unclear. Germline V gives CDR1 MGHDK, CDR2 SYGVNS. With 4 bases removed from V and 5 bases from J, the gap between germline ends came to 7 bases. The CDR3 loop spans 12 amino acids. The CDR3 is CASSVAGDTQYF. As DNA, the CDR3 is TGTGCCAGCAGTGTTGCTGGAGATACGCAGTATTTT.

This clonotype was detected ten times or more. This chain links TRBV4-3 with TRBJ1-1; D ambiguous. The germline V gene has CDR1 LGHNA and CDR2 YSLEER. Trimming removed 0 bases at V and 6 bases at J, with 11 bases between. The CDR3 length is 14 residues. The CDR3 DNA reads TGCGCCAGCAGCCAAGATAGTCGGAGCCCTGAAGCTTTCTTT. It translates to CASSQDSRSPEAFF.

Ten or more counts support this clonotype. The rearrangement links TRBV7-2 to TRBJ1-2, with 7 positions matching TRBD1. Trimming cost V 2 bases and J 3 bases; bases outside gene matches: 12. The CDR3 length is 17 residues. Per the germline V gene, CDR1 is SGHTA and CDR2 is FQGNSA. CDR3 loop: CASSLNDGAGGDYGYTF. The CDR3, as DNA: TGTGCCAGCAGCTTAAACGACGGTGCAGGGGGGGACTATGGCTACACCTTC.

This clonotype was seen a handful of times. This rearrangement joins TRBV5-5 to TRBJ1-2; TRBD1 matches at 8 bases. The CDR3 consists of 14 residues. Trimming at V came to 3 bases and at J to 8 bases, leaving 9 bases not matched to a gene. CDR1 and CDR2 from the germline V gene are SGHKS and YYEKEE (reference sequence). DNA of the CDR3: TGTGCCAGCAGCTACGACAGGGGACAGCTGGGCTACACCTTC. It codes for CASSYDRGQLGYTF.

This rearrangement joins TRBV10-3 to TRBJ1-1; D is perhaps TRBD1 (5 bases). The length of the CDR3 is 12 residues. Germline lookup yields CDR1 ENHRY and CDR2 SYGVKD. Trimming shortened V by 7 bases and J by 1 base, and 7 bases separated the two germline ends. The CDR3 sequence is CAIKRGNTEAFF. The CDR3 coding sequence is TGTGCCATCAAAAGGGGGAACACTGAAGCTTTCTTT.

This clonotype was observed a handful of times. The rearrangement uses TRBV11-2 and TRBJ2-3; 12 nucleotides align to TRBD2. Germline CDR1 SGHAT, CDR2 FQNNGV. With V trimmed by 3 bases and J by 3 bases, 7 bases remained unmatched. This CDR3 spans 17 amino acids. The CDR3 spells CASSLGPLAGGTDTQYF. DNA for the CDR3: TGTGCCAGCAGCTTGGGACCGCTAGCGGGGGGGACAGATACGCAGTATTTT.

This clonotype was observed many times. This chain uses TRBV5-1 with TRBJ2-1; 11 bases are shared with TRBD1. The CDR3 loop spans 15 amino acids. The trim removed 4 bases at V and 2 bases at J, leaving 2 bases unmatched. Germline V lookup: CDR1 SGHRS, CDR2 YFSETQ. The CDR3 reads CASSGQGAAYNEQFF. In DNA form, the CDR3 reads TGCGCCAGCAGCGGACAGGGGGCGGCCTACAATGAGCAGTTCTTC. Variable domain in full (rest from reference TRBV5-1 and TRBJ2-1): KAGVTQTPRYLIKTRGQQVTLSCSPISGHRSVSWYQQTPGQGLQFLFEYFSETQRNKGNFPGRFSGRQFSNSRSEMNVSTLELGDSALYLCASSGQGAAYNEQFFGPGTRLTVL.

In its sample, this clonotype was seen a few times. V and J are TRBV7-2 and TRBJ1-2; D gene ambiguous. V gave up 3 bases and J gave up 4 bases, with 12 bases separating them. The CDR3 has 14 residues. The germline gives CDR1 SGHTA, CDR2 FQGNSA. CDR3 region: CASSFSDKFYGYTF. CDR3 sequence (DNA): TGTGCCAGCAGCTTCTCCGACAAGTTCTATGGCTACACCTTC.

The chain is built from TRBV6-5 and TRBJ2-1, with 8 bases that match TRBD1. V shed 5 bases and J 7 bases; nucleotides not matched to a gene: 7. The CDR3 is 14 residues long. CDR1 is MNHEY and CDR2 is SVGAGI in the germline V gene. CDR3: CASSLRGHRNEQFF. CDR3 sequence (DNA): TGTGCCAGCAGTCTCAGGGGGCATCGTAATGAGCAGTTCTTC.

This clonotype was found a few times. The chain recombines TRBV2 with TRBJ1-3, with D tentatively TRBD1 (5 bases). V lost 9 bases, J lost 4 bases, and 13 bases lay in between. There are 13 residues in the CDR3. Germline CDR1 reads SNHLY; CDR2 reads FYNNEI. The CDR3 sequence is CASVRDVGNTIYF. The CDR3 bases are TGTGCCAGTGTTCGGGACGTCGGAAACACCATATATTTT.

This clonotype was picked up a small number of times. The genes are TRBV18 and TRBJ2-6; TRBD1 agrees at 9 bases. V was clipped by 4 bases and J by 1 base; unmatched bases: 8. This CDR3 contains 18 residues. Germline CDR1 reads KGHSH; CDR2 reads LQKENI. The chain's CDR3 is CASSHTRTGVSGANVLTF. DNA of the CDR3: TGTGCCAGCTCACACACGAGGACAGGGGTTTCTGGGGCCAACGTCCTGACTTTC.

This clonotype was picked up many times. The V and J genes are TRBV4-3 and TRBJ2-2, with TRBD1 matching 10 bases. The CDR3 totals 16 residues. Trimming at V came to 3 bases and at J to 1 base, leaving 2 bases not matched to a gene. CDR1 and CDR2 from the germline V gene are LGHNA and YSLEER. The CDR3 DNA reads TGCGCCAGCAGCCACGGGACAGGGGAGAACACCGGGGAGCTGTTTTTT. It is translated as CASSHGTGENTGELFF.

This clonotype was seen only a few times. This chain links TRBV9 with TRBJ1-2; the match to TRBD1 covers 11 bases. The CDR3 is 14 residues long. Germline V lookup: CDR1 SGDLS, CDR2 YYNGEE. J gave up 7 bases and V 4 bases, and 6 bases lay outside the gene matches. The CDR3 region is CASSRGQGARGYTF. CDR3 coding DNA: TGTGCCAGCAGCAGAGGACAGGGGGCGCGTGGCTACACCTTC.

The V gene is TRBV7-8, the J gene TRBJ2-5; 8 nucleotides align to TRBD2. Germline V gene data show CDR1 as SGHVS and CDR2 as FQNEAQ. The CDR3 totals 16 residues. The ends lost 1 base at V and 2 bases at J; junction bases unmatched: 6. Here the CDR3 DNA reads TGTGCCAGCAGCTTAGAAAGCGGGGGAGTTCAAGAGACCCAGTACTTC. Translated, it gives CASSLESGGVQETQYF.

This clonotype was seen a handful of times. The chain recombines TRBV6-1 with TRBJ2-7; unclear D gene. The germline V gene encodes CDR1 MNHNS and CDR2 SASEGT. Between the trimmed V and J ends, which lost 4 bases and 4 bases, there was a span of 14 bases. This CDR3 spans 14 amino acids. The CDR3 region has the DNA TGTGCCAGCAGTGTCGTGACCGCAGCATACGAGCAGTACGTC. Translating it yields CASSVVTAAYEQYV.

V and J are TRBV2 and TRBJ1-6; D is unclear. Germline V gene lookup returns CDR1 SNHLY and CDR2 FYNNEI. There are 12 residues in the CDR3. The CDR3 nucleotides read TGTTCCTCACAGCTTACAAATTCACCCCTCCACTTT. Protein sequence: CSSQLTNSPLHF.

This clonotype was seen a few times. The CDR3 nucleotides are TGTGCCAGTAGTATTCCCACGAACACTGAAGCTTTCTTT. It translates to CASSIPTNTEAFF. This chain connects TRBV19 to TRBJ1-1; D call uncertain. There are 13 residues in the CDR3. Germline-derived CDR1 and CDR2 are LNHDA and SQIVND (reference sequence). The V end was cut by 3 bases, the J end by 1 base, with 6 bases between.

This clonotype has only a few counts. This chain connects TRBV3-1 to TRBJ2-5; D perhaps matches TRBD1 (6 bases). This CDR3 contains 15 residues. V lost 1 base, J lost 5 bases, and 14 bases lay in between. Looked up from germline, CDR1 is LGHDT and CDR2 is YNNKEL (reference sequence). The CDR3 sequence is CASSQGSRGSETQYF. The CDR3 region has the DNA TGTGCCAGCAGCCAAGGGTCCAGGGGATCGGAGACCCAGTACTTC.

The chain is built from TRBV28 and TRBJ2-7, with 10 bases identical to TRBD1. Germline trimming cut 7 bases from V and 6 bases from J; bases unmatched to any gene: 6. CDR1 and CDR2 from the germline V gene are MDHEN and SYDVKM. There are 13 residues in the CDR3. The CDR3 sequence: CASNRQGAVEQYV. Here the CDR3 DNA reads TGTGCCAGCAATCGACAGGGGGCTGTCGAGCAGTACGTC.

There are many counts of this clonotype. This chain links TRBV6-5 with TRBJ2-1; TRBD2 might be the D (6 bases). Germline lookup yields CDR1 MNHEY and CDR2 SVGAGI. Trimming left V 6 bases short and J 2 bases short, with 20 bases between. This CDR3 is 17 amino acids long. The CDR3 loop reads CASSPLPSAFAYNEQFF. CDR3 DNA: TGTGCCAGCAGCCCACTTCCTAGCGCCTTCGCCTACAATGAGCAGTTCTTC.

This clonotype turned up a few times. CDR3 in DNA: TGTGCCACCAGCAGCCTAATTATCGGCGAGGGAGACTATGGCTACACCTTC. Translated: CATSSLIIGEGDYGYTF. The J gene is TRBJ1-2, the V gene TRBV15; D not resolved. The CDR3 is 17 amino acids. The V and J ends lost 3 bases and 3 bases respectively, with 20 bases between them. CDR1 and CDR2 (germline): LNHNV, YYDKDF (reference sequence).

This clonotype appeared a few times. This chain links TRBV15 with TRBJ1-1; D may be TRBD1 (6 bases). The CDR3 sequence is 16 residues long. V was shortened by 4 bases and J by 6 bases, with 21 bases between the two germline ends. Germline CDR1 is LNHNV and CDR2 is YYDKDF (reference sequence). Here the CDR3 reads CATSNSLRQGIPEAFF. CDR3 sequence (DNA): TGTGCCACCAGCAATTCTTTGAGGCAGGGGATTCCTGAAGCTTTCTTT. Supplemented by reference TRBV15 and TRBJ1-1, the full variable domain reads DAMVIQNPRYQVTQFGKPVTLSCSQTLNHNVMYWYQQKSSQAPKLLFHYYDKDFNNEADTPDNFQSRRPNTSFCFLDIRSPGLGDTAMYLCATSNSLRQGIPEAFFGQGTRLTVV.

This clonotype was recorded at least ten times. V usage is TRBV7-2 and J usage is TRBJ1-3; TRBD1 agrees at 11 bases. CDR1 and CDR2 from the germline V gene are SGHTA and FQGNSA. V was pared by 3 bases and J by 10 bases, with 2 bases of the junction left unmatched. CDR3 length equals 13 residues. The chain's CDR3 is CASSFGTGGTIYF. The CDR3 region has the DNA TGTGCCAGCAGCTTTGGGACAGGGGGGACCATATATTTT.

The rearrangement links TRBV29-1 to TRBJ2-3, with 8 bases aligning to TRBD2. Trimming cost V 0 bases and J 5 bases; bases outside gene matches: 10. Germline V gives CDR1 SQVTM, CDR2 ANQGSEA. The length of the CDR3 is 16 residues. CDR3 amino acids: CSVEEVSGGSGDTQYF. The CDR3 DNA is TGCAGCGTTGAAGAGGTCTCGGGAGGGAGTGGAGATACGCAGTATTTT.